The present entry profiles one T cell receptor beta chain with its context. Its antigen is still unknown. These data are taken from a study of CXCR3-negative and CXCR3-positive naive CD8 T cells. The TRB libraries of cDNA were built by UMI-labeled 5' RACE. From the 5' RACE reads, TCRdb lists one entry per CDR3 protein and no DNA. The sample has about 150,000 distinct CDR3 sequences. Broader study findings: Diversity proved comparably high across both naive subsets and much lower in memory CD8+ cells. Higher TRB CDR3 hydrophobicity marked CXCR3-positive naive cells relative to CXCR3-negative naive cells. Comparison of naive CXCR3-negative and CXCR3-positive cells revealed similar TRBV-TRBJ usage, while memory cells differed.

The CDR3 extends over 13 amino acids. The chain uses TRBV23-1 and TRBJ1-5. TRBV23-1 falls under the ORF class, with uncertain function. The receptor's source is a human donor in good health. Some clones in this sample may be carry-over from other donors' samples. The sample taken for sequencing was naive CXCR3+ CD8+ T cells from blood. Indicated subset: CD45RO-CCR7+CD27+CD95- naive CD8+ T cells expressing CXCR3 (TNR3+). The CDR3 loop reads CASSRGKVQPQHF.